The rows below give T cell receptor beta chains drawn from one sample of a study of T cells in Graves' hyperthyroidism and ophthalmopathy. TCRdb reprocessed the multiplex PCR reads with MiXCR, giving one entry per CDR3 protein. This repertoire shows hundreds of thousands of distinct CDR3 sequences, about a third found once; its top ten account for around 31%. The material sequenced was blood. The receptors were sampled from a woman between 40 and 55 years old with Graves' hyperthyroidism. CDR3s include the opening cysteine and the closing phenylalanine or tryptophan. The D gene is left open where the match is weak. Rows give clone size only sometimes, using once, few, many, or a class for an expanded clone.

size	V	length	J	D	CDR3	DNA
-	TRBV7-2	15	TRBJ1-5	-	CASSPGRNSNQPQHF	TGTGCCAGCAGCCCGGGACGGAATAGCAATCAGCCCCAGCATTTT
few	TRBV12-3/TRBV12-4	14	TRBJ1-1	TRBD1	CASNKGQLNTEAFF	TGTGCCAGCAATAAGGGACAGTTGAACACTGAAGCTTTCTTT
-	TRBV4-1	14	TRBJ1-5	TRBD1	CASSRGDRGGGQHF	TGCGCCAGCAGCCGCGGGGACAGGGGAGGTGGGCAGCATTTT
many	TRBV20-1	12	TRBJ1-1	-	CSAITGSTEAFF	TGCAGTGCGATTACAGGGAGCACTGAAGCTTTCTTT
many	TRBV10-3	13	TRBJ1-5	TRBD1	CAISGQGGQPQHF	TGTGCCATCAGCGGACAGGGCGGTCAGCCCCAGCATTTT
once	TRBV7-2	15	TRBJ2-6	-	CVSSPESSGANVLTF	TGTGTCAGCAGCCCAGAGAGCTCTGGGGCCAACGTCCTGACTTTC
few	TRBV5-6	14	TRBJ2-7	-	CASSLMGEAYEQYF	TGTGCCAGCAGCTTGATGGGGGAAGCCTACGAGCAGTACTTC
-	TRBV6-5	13	TRBJ1-1	TRBD1	CASFPGQGGEAFF	TGTGCCAGCTTCCCCGGACAGGGAGGTGAAGCTTTCTTT
many	TRBV19	13	TRBJ1-2	-	CASTLTENYGYTF	TGTGCCAGTACCTTGACAGAGAACTATGGCTACACCTTC
many	TRBV25-1	14	TRBJ1-1	-	CASSESVPGPEAFF	TGTGCCAGCAGTGAGTCTGTCCCAGGTCCTGAAGCTTTCTTT
few	TRBV20-1	17	TRBJ2-2	TRBD1	CSARAPGTGTDTGELFF	TGCAGTGCTAGAGCCCCAGGGACAGGGACGGACACCGGGGAGCTGTTTTTT
-	TRBV5-5	16	TRBJ2-5	TRBD1	CASSHPTGDRQETQYF	TGTGCCAGCAGCCACCCTACAGGGGATCGCCAAGAGACCCAGTACTTC
-	TRBV10-2	13	TRBJ2-7	TRBD2	CASKAGGSYEQYF	TGCGCCAGCAAAGCGGGGGGCTCCTACGAGCAGTACTTC
many	TRBV15	16	TRBJ1-2	-	CATSRAQGVIGYGYTF	TGTGCCACCAGCAGGGCACAGGGCGTCATAGGATATGGCTACACCTTC
many	TRBV12-3/TRBV12-4	13	TRBJ2-7	TRBD2	CASRTSGAYEQYF	TGTGCCAGCAGGACTAGCGGAGCCTACGAGCAGTACTTC